Described below is a single TCR beta chain sequence and its context. Measured with immunoSEQ multiplex PCR; TCRdb has only the in-frame clones, and not every one. The sample has some 13,000 clones, approximately 80% seen once. The sample comes from a study of technical replicates of blood from a handful of donors. The CDR3 consists of 17 residues. Trimming cost V 6 bases and J 0 bases; bases outside gene matches: 8. Germline-derived CDR1 and CDR2 are MDHEN and SYDVKM. The clonotype was recovered from a human donor in good health. The chain couples TRBV28 to TRBJ2-4; TRBD2 matches at 10 bases. The sample taken for sequencing was PBMCs. CDR3 DNA sequence: TGTGCCAGCAGCCAAGGCGGACTAGCGGTAGCCAAAAACATTCAGTACTTC. It codes for CASSQGGLAVAKNIQYF.